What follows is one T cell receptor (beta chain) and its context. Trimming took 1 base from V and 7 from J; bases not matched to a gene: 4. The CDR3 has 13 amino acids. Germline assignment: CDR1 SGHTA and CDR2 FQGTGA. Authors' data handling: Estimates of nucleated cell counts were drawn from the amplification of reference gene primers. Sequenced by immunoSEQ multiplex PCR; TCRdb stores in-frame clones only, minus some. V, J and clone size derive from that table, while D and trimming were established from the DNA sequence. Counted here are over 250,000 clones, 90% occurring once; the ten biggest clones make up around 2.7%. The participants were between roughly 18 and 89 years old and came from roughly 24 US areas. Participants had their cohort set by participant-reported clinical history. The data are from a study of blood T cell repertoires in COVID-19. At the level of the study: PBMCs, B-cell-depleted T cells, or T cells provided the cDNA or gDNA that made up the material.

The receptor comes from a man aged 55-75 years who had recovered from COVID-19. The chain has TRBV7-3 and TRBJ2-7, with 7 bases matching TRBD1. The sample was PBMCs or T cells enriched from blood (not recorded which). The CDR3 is CASSLNRGGEQYF. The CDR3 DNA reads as TGTGCCAGCAGCTTAAACAGGGGTGGGGAGCAGTACTTC.